This T cell receptor beta chain derives from a study of technical replicates of blood from a handful of donors. The V gene's germline CDR1 is SNHLY and CDR2 FYNNEI. Trimming left V 6 bases short and J 1 base short, with 20 bases between. This CDR3 has 17 residues. Assay: immunoSEQ multiplex PCR; the TCRdb copy retains only in-frame clones and omits some. The sample consists of under 85,000 clones, 96% of them appearing once. The sequencing sample was made of T cells isolated from PBMCs. The TCR originated in a human donor in good health. The chain carries TRBV2 and TRBJ2-3; D might be TRBD1 (5 bases). This CDR3 is CASSARLGPVRTDTQYF. In nucleotides, the CDR3 is TGTGCCAGCAGCGCCCGATTGGGGCCGGTTCGCACAGATACGCAGTATTTT.